This entry lists 18 T cell receptor beta chains sequenced from one sample in a study of shared clonotypes between healthy human individuals. The table came from immunoSEQ multiplex PCR; TCRdb's copy has only in-frame clones and leaves some out. The sample includes 95,000 to 120,000 clones, roughly two thirds of them seen just once. What was sequenced was memory CD8+ T cells sorted from blood. Subset given: CD45RO+ cells pooled with CCR7-negative TemRA cells. The receptors come from a woman aged 30 to 39 in good health.

This clone was detected ten times or more. The chain joins TRBV5-6 to TRBJ2-7; D possibly uses TRBD1 or TRBD2 (5 bases each). Germline V gives CDR1 SGHDT, CDR2 YYEEEE. The CDR3 has 15 residues. V lost 4 bases and J lost 6, with 20 bases in between. CDR3 sequence (DNA): TGTGCCAGCAGCCACCAAGAGGGGATAAATTTCGAGCAGTACTTC. As protein: CASSHQEGINFEQYF.

The V call is TRBV25-1, the J call TRBJ2-7, with D unresolved. Between the trimmed V and J ends, which lost 4 bases and 2 bases, there was a span of 15 bases. CDR1 and CDR2 from the germline V gene are MGHDK and SYGVNS. The length of the CDR3 is 15 residues. The CDR3: CASSGAVDDPYEQYF. In DNA form, the CDR3 reads TGTGCCAGCAGTGGGGCTGTTGATGATCCCTACGAGCAGTACTTC.

The chain is built from TRBV4-1 and TRBJ2-2, with D possibly TRBD2 on 6 matching bases. This CDR3 contains 17 residues. V dropped 0 bases and J dropped 1 base, with 12 bases sitting between them. Germline-derived CDR1 and CDR2 are MGHRA and YSYEKL. The CDR3 region is CASSQDSAGMNTGELFF. The CDR3 nucleotides read TGCGCCAGCAGCCAAGATTCGGCGGGGATGAACACCGGGGAGCTGTTTTTT.

This clone was detected a few times. The CDR3 coding sequence is TGTGCCAGCAGCCAAGATGGGACCGCCGCCTCCTACGAGCAGTACTTC. Protein product: CASSQDGTAASYEQYF. V and J are TRBV4-2 and TRBJ2-7; D tentatively reads TRBD1 or TRBD2 (5 bases each). The V gene's germline CDR1 is LGHNA and CDR2 YNFKEQ. Trimming removed 0 bases at V and 0 bases at J, with 12 bases between. This CDR3 spans 16 amino acids.

V gene TRBV5-6 combines with J gene TRBJ2-1, with 7 nucleotides matching TRBD1. The germline V gene has CDR1 SGHDT and CDR2 YYEEEE. The CDR3 is 16 amino acids. After removal of 4 bases from V and 0 bases from J, the junction contained 7 bases not matched to a gene. The CDR3 protein is CASSPKTGFSYNEQFF. The CDR3 DNA reads TGTGCCAGCAGCCCCAAGACAGGGTTCTCCTACAATGAGCAGTTCTTC.

This sequence joins TRBV6-1 and TRBJ2-5; 11 bases align to TRBD2. Unmatched junction bases numbered 8, after V lost 4 bases and J lost 4 bases. The CDR3 extends over 16 amino acids. CDR1 is MNHNS, CDR2 SASEGT, per germline. In nucleotides, the CDR3 is TGTGCCAGCAGTGGATATAGCGGGAGGGCCGGAGAGACCCAGTACTTC. Amino acids: CASSGYSGRAGETQYF.

J is TRBJ1-1 and V is TRBV6-4; no reliable D call. The CDR3 has 15 residues. V gave up 3 bases and J gave up 0 bases, with 11 bases separating them. The germline gives CDR1 MRHNA, CDR2 SNTAGT. CDR3 region: CASSETYTLNTEAFF. The DNA for the CDR3 is TGTGCCAGCAGTGAAACCTACACCCTGAACACTGAAGCTTTCTTT.

This clone was recorded once. This chain links TRBV6-4 with TRBJ1-6; no firm D call. V shed 3 bases and J shed 4 bases, with 4 bases lying between them. The germline V gene has CDR1 MRHNA and CDR2 SNTAGT. The CDR3 runs 13 residues. The CDR3: CASSEGYNSPLHF. The CDR3 bases are TGTGCCAGCAGTGAGGGGTATAATTCACCCCTCCACTTT.

The rearrangement links TRBV28 to TRBJ1-2; 11 nucleotides agree with TRBD1. Germline loops: CDR1 MDHEN, CDR2 SYDVKM. This CDR3 spans 17 amino acids. With 5 bases clipped from V and 4 bases from J, the junction kept 12 bases outside the gene matches. The CDR3 DNA reads TGTGCCAGCAGTACCGAGGACAGGGGGCGGCTACCCTATGGCTACACCTTC. Its protein product is CASSTEDRGRLPYGYTF.

This clone was seen a few times. V is TRBV7-2 and J is TRBJ2-3; no reliable D call. From germline, CDR1 is SGHTA and CDR2 FQGNSA. This CDR3 has 14 amino acids. The V gene lost 2 bases and the J gene lost 0 bases, with 6 bases spanning the gap. The CDR3 reads CASSLLTSTDTQYF. The CDR3 DNA reads as TGTGCCAGCAGCTTACTAACGAGCACAGATACGCAGTATTTT.

The chain links TRBV19 to TRBJ1-2, with 8 bases that match TRBD1. After removal of 3 bases from V and 7 bases from J, the junction contained 13 bases not matched to a gene. Germline V CDR1 and CDR2: LNHDA, SQIVND (reference sequence). The CDR3 contains 16 residues. The CDR3 sequence is CASSMDRDSMSLGYTF. CDR3 in DNA: TGTGCCAGTAGTATGGACAGGGATTCTATGTCGCTTGGCTACACCTTC.

The chain combines TRBV27 with TRBJ2-3, with 9 bases aligning to TRBD2. V was pared by 2 bases and J by 2 bases, with 14 bases of the junction left unmatched. Germline V CDR1 and CDR2: MNHEY, SMNVEV (reference sequence). The CDR3 runs 19 residues. Here the CDR3 DNA reads TGTGCCAGCAGTTTACTCGCTAGCGGGACCTTCATCCACACAGATACGCAGTATTTT. This translates into CASSLLASGTFIHTDTQYF.

DNA of the CDR3: TGTGCCAGTAGTCCGGGACAGGGCTACTCCTACGAGCAGTACTTC. It translates to CASSPGQGYSYEQYF. The rearrangement joins TRBV19 to TRBJ2-7; 9 positions agree with TRBD1. The CDR3 is made up of 15 amino acids. Germline V CDR1 and CDR2: LNHDA, SQIVND (reference sequence). V lost 5 bases to trimming and J lost 0 bases; unmatched junction nucleotides: 5.

The rearrangement joins TRBV25-1 to TRBJ1-1; 8 nucleotides match TRBD1. With 6 bases clipped from V and 4 bases from J, the junction kept 10 bases outside the gene matches. Germline CDR1 and CDR2: MGHDK and SYGVNS. The CDR3 totals 15 residues. DNA for the CDR3: TGTGCCAGCAGCCCCGGGGGGACAGGAGGCACTGAAGCTTTCTTT. Encoded protein: CASSPGGTGGTEAFF.

The chain recombines TRBV6-1 with TRBJ1-4; D ambiguous. The CDR3 loop spans 14 amino acids. The V gene's germline CDR1 is MNHNS and CDR2 SASEGT. V dropped 3 bases and J dropped 7 bases, with 12 bases sitting between them. The CDR3 spells CASSEFRLSEKLFF. As DNA, the CDR3 is TGTGCCAGCAGTGAGTTTAGATTGAGTGAAAAACTGTTTTTT.

The V and J genes are TRBV19 and TRBJ1-2, with D perhaps TRBD1 (5 bases). CDR3 size: 13 residues. The germline V gene has CDR1 LNHDA and CDR2 SQIVND (reference sequence). V lost 3 bases and J lost 5, with 10 bases in between. The CDR3 DNA follows: TGTGCCAGTAGTATCAGGGAGGGGTATGGCTACACCTTC. This encodes CASSIREGYGYTF. Using reference TRBV19 and TRBJ1-2 for the parts outside the CDR3, the full variable domain is DGGITQSPKYLFRKEGQNVTLSCEQNLNHDAMYWYRQDPGQGLRLIYYSQIVNDFQKGDIAEGYSVSREKKESFPLTVTSAQKNPTAFYLCASSIREGYGYTFGSGTRLTVV.

The chain joins TRBV6-5 to TRBJ2-7, with 7 positions matching TRBD2. J lost 1 base, V lost 5 bases, and 8 bases had no gene match. From germline, CDR1 is MNHEY and CDR2 SVGAGI. This CDR3 is built from 15 residues. DNA for the CDR3: TGTGCCAGCAGTCACGGATCTAGCGGATCCTACGAGCAGTACTTC. It specifies CASSHGSSGSYEQYF.

This clone was seen only a few times. CDR3 region: CASIGANYGYTF. DNA of the CDR3: TGTGCCAGCATAGGGGCTAACTATGGCTACACCTTC. The gene calls are TRBV28 and TRBJ1-2; weak D call: TRBD1 (5 bases). CDR3 size: 12 residues. From germline, CDR1 is MDHEN and CDR2 SYDVKM. The ends were cut back, 7 bases at V and 0 bases at J, with 6 bases in the middle.